The clone carrying this T cell receptor beta chain showed up just once. Between the trimmed V and J ends, which lost 4 bases and 2 bases, there was a span of 3 bases. The CDR3 is made up of 11 amino acids. From germline, CDR1 is MGHDK and CDR2 SYGVNS. Measured with immunoSEQ multiplex PCR; TCRdb has only the in-frame clones, and not every one. The sample lists about 100,000 clones; approximately 90% were seen once. The data belong to a study of T cell responses to AZD1222 COVID-19 vaccine. Overall study: Timing groups of about 4 and about 12 weeks for second doses were pooled.

This TCR derives from an adult in good health. The source material was peripheral blood, sampled on day 0 of AZD1222 vaccination. This chain links TRBV25-1 with TRBJ2-7; D gene unclear. The CDR3 loop is CASSAAYEQYF. The DNA for the CDR3 is TGTGCCAGCAGTGCCGCCTACGAGCAGTACTTC.